The 5 T cell receptor beta chains below were found in one sample sequenced in a study of blood T cell repertoires in COVID-19. The repertoire was sequenced with immunoSEQ multiplex PCR; TCRdb's copy has only in-frame clones and lacks some. The table has roughly 60,000 clones, about four fifths seen once. Sequencing used peripheral blood. These receptors were taken from a woman of 80 years or more with acute or convalescent COVID-19.

The rearrangement uses TRBV7-3 and TRBJ2-7, with a tentative D call TRBD2 (5 bases). Germline V gene lookup returns CDR1 SGHTA and CDR2 FQGTGA. Between the trimmed V and J ends, which lost 1 base and 1 base, there was a span of 11 bases. This CDR3 has 15 residues. The CDR3 is CASSLSSGTSYEQYF. Here the CDR3 DNA reads TGTGCCAGCAGCTTAAGCTCGGGAACTTCCTACGAGCAGTACTTC.

The rearrangement links TRBV7-2 to TRBJ2-2; D ambiguous. CDR1 and CDR2 from the germline V gene are SGHTA and FQGNSA. This CDR3 comprises 13 residues. The V gene lost 4 bases and the J gene lost 0 bases, with 3 bases spanning the gap. CDR3 sequence: CASSSPNTGELFF. Here the CDR3 DNA reads TGTGCCAGCAGCTCTCCGAACACCGGGGAGCTGTTTTTT.

The rearrangement uses TRBV27 and TRBJ1-2; 10 nucleotides agree with TRBD1. The germline CDR1 and CDR2 sequences are MNHEY and SMNVEV (reference sequence). Unmatched junction bases numbered 4, after V lost 7 bases and J lost 5 bases. The CDR3 runs 13 residues. This chain's CDR3 is CASTSGQGYGYTF. For the CDR3, the DNA is TGTGCCAGCACCTCGGGACAGGGGTATGGCTACACCTTC.

V and J are TRBV7-8 and TRBJ1-6; TRBD1 is a possible D gene (6 bases). The V end lost 11 bases, the J end lost 6 bases, and 17 bases lay between the germline ends. The CDR3 totals 14 residues. CDR1 and CDR2 from the germline V gene are SGHVS and FQNEAQ. The CDR3 nucleotides are TGTGCCGGCCGATTCTTGGGGGCTAATTCACCCCTCCACTTT. Translation gives CAGRFLGANSPLHF.

This chain uses TRBV27 with TRBJ1-2; 12 nucleotides line up with TRBD1. The CDR3 spans 13 residues. Germline assignment: CDR1 MNHEY and CDR2 SMNVEV (reference sequence). V trimming: 7 bases; J trimming: 8 bases; junction bases outside the gene matches: 5. Here the CDR3 reads CASTSGTGGGYTF. The CDR3 region has the DNA TGTGCCAGCACATCTGGGACAGGGGGCGGCTACACCTTC.